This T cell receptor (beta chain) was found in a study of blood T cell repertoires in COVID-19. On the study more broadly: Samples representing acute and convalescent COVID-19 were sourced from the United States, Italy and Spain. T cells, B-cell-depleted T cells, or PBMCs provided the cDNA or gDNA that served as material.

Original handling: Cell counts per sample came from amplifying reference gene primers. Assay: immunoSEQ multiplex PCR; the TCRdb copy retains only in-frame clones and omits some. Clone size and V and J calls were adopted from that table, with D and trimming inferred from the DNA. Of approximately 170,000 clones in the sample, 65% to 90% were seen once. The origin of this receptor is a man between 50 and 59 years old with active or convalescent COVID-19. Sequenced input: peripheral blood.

CDR3 sequence: CASSHPPTSAPYGYTF. The CDR3 DNA reads TGTGCCAGCAGTCATCCTCCGACTTCGGCTCCCTATGGCTACACCTTC. V usage is TRBV7-2 and J usage is TRBJ1-2; no clear D. Trimming pared 6 bases from V and 4 bases from J, leaving 21 bases between. Per germline, CDR1 SGHTA and CDR2 FQGNSA. The CDR3 contains 16 residues.